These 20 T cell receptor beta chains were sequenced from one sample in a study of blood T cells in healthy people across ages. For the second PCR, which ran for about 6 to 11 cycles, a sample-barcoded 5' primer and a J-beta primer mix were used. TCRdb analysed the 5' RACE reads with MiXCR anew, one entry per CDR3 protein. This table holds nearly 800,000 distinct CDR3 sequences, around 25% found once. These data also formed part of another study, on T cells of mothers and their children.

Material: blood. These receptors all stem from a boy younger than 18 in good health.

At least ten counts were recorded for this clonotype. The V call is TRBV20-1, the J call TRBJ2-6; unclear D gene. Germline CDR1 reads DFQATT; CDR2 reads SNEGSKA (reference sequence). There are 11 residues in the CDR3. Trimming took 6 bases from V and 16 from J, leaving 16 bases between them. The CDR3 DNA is TGCAGTGCAAAGCCCCAAATGGGGCTGACTTTC. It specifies CSAKPQMGLTF.

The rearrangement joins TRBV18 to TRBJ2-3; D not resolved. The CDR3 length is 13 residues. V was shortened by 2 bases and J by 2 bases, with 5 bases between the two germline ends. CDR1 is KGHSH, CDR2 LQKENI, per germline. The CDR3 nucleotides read TGTGCCAGCTCACCAAACCCCACAGATACGCAGTATTTT. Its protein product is CASSPNPTDTQYF. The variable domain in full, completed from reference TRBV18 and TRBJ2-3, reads NAGVMQNPRHLVRRRGQEARLRCSPMKGHSHVYWYRQLPEEGLKFMVYLQKENIIDESGMPKERFSAEFPKEGPSILRIQQVVRGDSAAYFCASSPNPTDTQYFGPGTRLTVL.

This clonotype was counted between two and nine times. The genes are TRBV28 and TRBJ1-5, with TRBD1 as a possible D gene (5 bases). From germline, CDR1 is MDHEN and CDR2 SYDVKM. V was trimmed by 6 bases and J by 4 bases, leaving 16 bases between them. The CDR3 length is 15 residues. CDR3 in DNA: TGTGCCAGCAGGCCCGGGCCGGGGACGAATCAGCCCCAGCATTTT. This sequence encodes CASRPGPGTNQPQHF.

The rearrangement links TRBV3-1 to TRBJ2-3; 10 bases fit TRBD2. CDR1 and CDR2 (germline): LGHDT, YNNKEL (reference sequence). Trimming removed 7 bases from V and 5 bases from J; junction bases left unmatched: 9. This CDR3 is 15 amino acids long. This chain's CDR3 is CASNRAGGPEDTQYF. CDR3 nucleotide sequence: TGTGCCAGCAACCGAGCGGGAGGGCCAGAAGATACGCAGTATTTT.

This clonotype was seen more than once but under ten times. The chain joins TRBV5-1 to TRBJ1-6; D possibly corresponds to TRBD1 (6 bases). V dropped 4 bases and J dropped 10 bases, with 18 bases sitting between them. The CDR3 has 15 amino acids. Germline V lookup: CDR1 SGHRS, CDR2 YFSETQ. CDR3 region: CASSTTGSRESPLHF. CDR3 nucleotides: TGCGCCAGCAGCACTACAGGGTCTAGAGAATCACCCCTCCACTTT. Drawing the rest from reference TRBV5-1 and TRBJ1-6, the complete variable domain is KAGVTQTPRYLIKTRGQQVTLSCSPISGHRSVSWYQQTPGQGLQFLFEYFSETQRNKGNFPGRFSGRQFSNSRSEMNVSTLELGDSALYLCASSTTGSRESPLHFGNGTRLTVT.

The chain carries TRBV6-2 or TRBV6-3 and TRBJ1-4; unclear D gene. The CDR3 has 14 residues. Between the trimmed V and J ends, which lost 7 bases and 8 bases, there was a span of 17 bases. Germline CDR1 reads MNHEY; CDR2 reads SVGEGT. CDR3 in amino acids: CASNPIGLDEKLFF. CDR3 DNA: TGTGCCAGCAACCCTATAGGACTCGACGAAAAACTGTTTTTT.

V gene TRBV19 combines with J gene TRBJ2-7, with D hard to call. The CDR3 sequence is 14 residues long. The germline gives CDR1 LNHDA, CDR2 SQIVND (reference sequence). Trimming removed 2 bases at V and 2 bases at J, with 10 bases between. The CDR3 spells CASSIWFGAYEQYF. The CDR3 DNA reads TGTGCCAGTAGTATATGGTTTGGAGCCTACGAGCAGTACTTC.

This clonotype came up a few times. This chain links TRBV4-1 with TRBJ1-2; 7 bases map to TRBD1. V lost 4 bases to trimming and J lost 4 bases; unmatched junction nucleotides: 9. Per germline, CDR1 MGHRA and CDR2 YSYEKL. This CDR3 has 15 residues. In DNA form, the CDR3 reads TGCGCCAGCAGCCCCTGGGACAGCCAAGGCTATGGCTACACCTTC. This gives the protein CASSPWDSQGYGYTF.

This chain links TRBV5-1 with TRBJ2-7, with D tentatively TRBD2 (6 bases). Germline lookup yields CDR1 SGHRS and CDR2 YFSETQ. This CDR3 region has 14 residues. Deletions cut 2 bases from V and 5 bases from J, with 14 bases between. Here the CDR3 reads CASSLGTARNEQYF. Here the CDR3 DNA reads TGCGCCAGCAGCTTAGGGACTGCACGGAACGAGCAGTACTTC.

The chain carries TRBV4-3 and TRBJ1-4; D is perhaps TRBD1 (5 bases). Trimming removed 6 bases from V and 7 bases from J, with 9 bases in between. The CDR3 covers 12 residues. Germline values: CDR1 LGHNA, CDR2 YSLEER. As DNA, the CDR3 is TGCGCCAGCAGGGGGGGAGGTGAAAAACTGTTTTTT. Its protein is CASRGGGEKLFF.

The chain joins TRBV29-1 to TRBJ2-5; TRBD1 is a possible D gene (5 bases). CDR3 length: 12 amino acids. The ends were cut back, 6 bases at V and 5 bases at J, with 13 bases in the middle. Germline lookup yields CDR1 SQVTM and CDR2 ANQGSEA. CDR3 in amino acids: CSVRGLGETQYF. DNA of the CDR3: TGCAGCGTAAGGGGCCTTGGCGAGACCCAGTACTTC. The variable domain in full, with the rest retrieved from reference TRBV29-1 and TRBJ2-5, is SAVISQKPSRDICQRGTSLTIQCQVDSQVTMMFWYRQQPGQSLTLIATANQGSEATYESGFVIDKFPISRPNLTFSTLTVSNMSPEDSSIYLCSVRGLGETQYFGPGTRLLVL.

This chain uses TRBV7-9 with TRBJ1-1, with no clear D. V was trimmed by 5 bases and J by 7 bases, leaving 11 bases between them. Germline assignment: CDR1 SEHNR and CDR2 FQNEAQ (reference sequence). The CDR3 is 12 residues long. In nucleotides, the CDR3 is TGTGCCAGCAGCCCTCCTACGGGTGAAGCTTTCTTT. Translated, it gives CASSPPTGEAFF.

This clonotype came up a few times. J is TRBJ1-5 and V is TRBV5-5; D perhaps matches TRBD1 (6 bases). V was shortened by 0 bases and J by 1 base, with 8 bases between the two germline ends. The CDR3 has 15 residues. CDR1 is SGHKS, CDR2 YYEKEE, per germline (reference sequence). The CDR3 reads CASSLVQGSNQPQHF. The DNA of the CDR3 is TGTGCCAGCAGCTTGGTTCAGGGGAGCAATCAGCCCCAGCATTTT.

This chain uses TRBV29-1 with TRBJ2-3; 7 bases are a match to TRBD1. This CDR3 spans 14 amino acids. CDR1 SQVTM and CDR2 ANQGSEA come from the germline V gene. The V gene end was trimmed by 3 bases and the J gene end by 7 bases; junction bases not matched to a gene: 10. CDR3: CSVDDRVERNTQYF. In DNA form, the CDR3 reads TGCAGCGTTGACGACAGGGTTGAACGGAATACGCAGTATTTT.

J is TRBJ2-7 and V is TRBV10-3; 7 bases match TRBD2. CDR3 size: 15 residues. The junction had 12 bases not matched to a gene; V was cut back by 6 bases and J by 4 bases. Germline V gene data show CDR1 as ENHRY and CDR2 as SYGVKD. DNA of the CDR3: TGTGCCATCAGGGAGGGACTAAATCCCCCTTACGAGCAGTACTTC. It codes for CAIREGLNPPYEQYF.

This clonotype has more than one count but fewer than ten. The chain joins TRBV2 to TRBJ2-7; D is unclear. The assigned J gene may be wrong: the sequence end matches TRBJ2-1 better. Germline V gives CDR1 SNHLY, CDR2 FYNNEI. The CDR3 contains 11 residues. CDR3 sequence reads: CASSFTNEQFF. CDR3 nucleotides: TGTGCCAGCAGTTTTACCAATGAGCAGTTCTTC.

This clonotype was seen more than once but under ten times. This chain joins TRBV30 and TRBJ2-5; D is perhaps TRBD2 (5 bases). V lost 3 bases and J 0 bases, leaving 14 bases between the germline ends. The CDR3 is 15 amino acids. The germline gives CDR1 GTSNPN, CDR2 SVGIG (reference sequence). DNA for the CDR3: TGTGCCTGGAGCGACCTCCTGACTAACCAAGAGACCCAGTACTTC. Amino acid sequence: CAWSDLLTNQETQYF.

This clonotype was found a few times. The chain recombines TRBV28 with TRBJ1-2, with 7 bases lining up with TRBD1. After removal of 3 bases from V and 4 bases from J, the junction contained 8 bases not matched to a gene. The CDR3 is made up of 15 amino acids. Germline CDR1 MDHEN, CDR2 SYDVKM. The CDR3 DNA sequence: TGTGCCAGCAGTTTCTCAGGGCAGGGGGTCTATGGCTACACCTTC. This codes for CASSFSGQGVYGYTF.

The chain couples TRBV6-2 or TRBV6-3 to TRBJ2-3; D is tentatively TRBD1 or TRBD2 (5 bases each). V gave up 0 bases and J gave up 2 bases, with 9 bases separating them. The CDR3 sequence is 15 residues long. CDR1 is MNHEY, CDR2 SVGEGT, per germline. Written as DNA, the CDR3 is TGTGCCAGCAGTTACTCCCGGGGCGACACAGATACGCAGTATTTT. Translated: CASSYSRGDTDTQYF.

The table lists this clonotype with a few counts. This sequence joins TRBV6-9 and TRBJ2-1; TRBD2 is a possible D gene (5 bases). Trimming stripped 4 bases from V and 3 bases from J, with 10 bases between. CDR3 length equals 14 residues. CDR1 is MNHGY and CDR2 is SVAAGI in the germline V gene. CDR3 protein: CASSCISDYNEQFF. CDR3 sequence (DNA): TGTGCCAGCAGTTGTATTAGCGACTACAATGAGCAGTTCTTC.